A selection of T cell receptor beta chains follows, all from one sample in a study of beta chain features in type 1 diabetes. This table comes from immunoSEQ multiplex PCR, and its TCRdb copy is limited to in-frame clones, with some not included. Of hundreds of thousands of clones listed, around 15% are singletons. Sequenced material: naive CD4+ T cells from blood. The receptors originated from a man aged 18 to 29 in good health. Each CDR3 is given with its conserved first and last residue. The order of the fields is clone size, D gene, J gene, V gene, CDR3 DNA, CDR3 protein. The D gene is left open where the match is weak. Size tells how often a clone was seen (once, few, many) or the class of an expanded clone, and some rows leave it out.

>few|NA|TRBJ2-7|TRBV21-1
TGTGCCAGCAGCGACGTGGCAGGGAGGCACGAGCAGTACTTC
CASSDVAGRHEQYF
>NA|TRBD1|TRBJ2-7|TRBV15
TGTGCCACCAGCAGAGCCCCGGGACAGGGAAAGAACGAGCAGTACTTC
CATSRAPGQGKNEQYF
>NA|TRBD1|TRBJ2-7|TRBV18
TGTGCCAGCTCACCCGGGACAGGGGGGAGCTACGAGCAGTACTTC
CASSPGTGGSYEQYF
>NA|TRBD2|TRBJ2-7|TRBV5-1
TGCGCCAGCAGCACCCGACTAGCGGCAACCTCCTACGAGCAGTACTTC
CASSTRLAATSYEQYF
>NA|NA|TRBJ1-1|TRBV10-2
TGCGCCAGCACGTTGTTAGGACCTGAAGCTTTCTTT
CASTLLGPEAFF
>few|NA|TRBJ2-4|TRBV29-1
TGCAGCGTCGTTGGGCAGAACCTAAACATTCAGTACTTC
CSVVGQNLNIQYF
>few|NA|TRBJ1-3|TRBV29-1
TGCAGCGTTGACGGGGGTACCTCTGGAAACACCATATATTTT
CSVDGGTSGNTIYF
>few|NA|TRBJ1-6|TRBV20-1
TGCAGTGCTGGTCGATCACCCCTCCACTTT
CSAGRSPLHF
>NA|TRBD1|TRBJ2-1|TRBV30
TGTGCCTGGGGACAGGGGAAACAGTTCTTC
CAWGQGKQFF
>NA|TRBD2|TRBJ2-7|TRBV6-1
TGTGCCAGCAGTCAACTAGCGGGGGCCTTCTACGAGCAGTACTTC
CASSQLAGAFYEQYF
>NA|TRBD1|TRBJ1-1|TRBV18
TGTGCCAGCTCATCACAGGGGGGGAGCACTGAAGCTTTCTTT
CASSSQGGSTEAFF
>NA|TRBD2|TRBJ2-1|TRBV18
TGTGCCAGCTCACCTTTAGCGGGGTCCTACAATGAGCAGTTCTTC
CASSPLAGSYNEQFF
>NA|NA|TRBJ2-5|TRBV29-1
TGCAGCGGCCAGGACCTATGGGAGGAGACCCAGTACTTC
CSGQDLWEETQYF
>NA|TRBD1|TRBJ2-7|TRBV15
TGTGCCACCAGCAGACCTTGGGACAGGGACAACGAGCAGTACTTC
CATSRPWDRDNEQYF
>NA|NA|TRBJ2-1|TRBV4-2
TGTGCCAGCAGCCCAGAGCCGGGAGTGTGGGAGCAGTTCTTC
CASSPEPGVWEQFF
>NA|TRBD1|TRBJ2-7|TRBV19
TGTGCCAGTAGTATGGGGATTCGGACAGGGACCATCTACGAGCAGTACTTC
CASSMGIRTGTIYEQYF
>NA|NA|TRBJ2-7|TRBV6-5
TGTGCCAGCAGTTACCGCGGAGAGCAGTACTTC
CASSYRGEQYF
>NA|TRBD1|TRBJ1-5|TRBV7-9
TGTGCCAGCAGCTTGGGGACAGGTAACAATCAGCCCCAGCATTTT
CASSLGTGNNQPQHF
>NA|NA|TRBJ2-3|TRBV29-1
TGCAGCGTTGAAGATAGTTCCTCCCCGGGACTCTCCCCAGATACGCAGTATTTT
CSVEDSSSPGLSPDTQYF
>NA|NA|TRBJ1-1|TRBV30
TGTGCCTGGGAGGGGGTTTTGAACACTGAAGCTTTCTTT
CAWEGVLNTEAFF
>NA|NA|TRBJ1-1|TRBV4-3
TGCGCCAGCAGCCAAGATTTAGTAGGGACTGAAGCTTTCTTT
CASSQDLVGTEAFF
>NA|NA|TRBJ2-5|TRBV11-2
TGTGCCAGCAGCTTAGGCCCCTTCCGGGGGTCAGAGACCCAGTACTTC
CASSLGPFRGSETQYF
>few|TRBD1|TRBJ2-7|TRBV29-1
TGCAGCGTTTTCCAGTCAGGGACAGGATCCTACGAGCAGTACTTC
CSVFQSGTGSYEQYF
>NA|NA|TRBJ2-3|TRBV11-2
TGTGCCAGCAGCGGAGTGGGGGCCACCACAGATACGCAGTATTTT
CASSGVGATTDTQYF
>few|NA|TRBJ2-1|TRBV27
TGTGCCAGCAGCAGCCGCGGTTCCTACAATGAGCAGTTCTTC
CASSSRGSYNEQFF
>NA|TRBD1|TRBJ2-7|TRBV5-1
TGCGCCAGCAGCGGGGACAGGCCCTACGAGCAGTACTTC
CASSGDRPYEQYF
>NA|NA|TRBJ1-2|TRBV28
TGTGCCAGCAGTCCTGGGACGGCCGGCGGCTATGGCTACACCTTC
CASSPGTAGGYGYTF
>NA|TRBD1|TRBJ2-7|TRBV7-2
TGTGCCAGCAGCCAAGTAGGACAGGGCTACGAGCAGTACTTC
CASSQVGQGYEQYF
>NA|NA|TRBJ1-3|TRBV6-5
TGTGCCAGCAGTTACGCCCAGGGATTCTCTGGAAACACCATATATTTT
CASSYAQGFSGNTIYF
>few|NA|TRBJ1-1|TRBV9
TGTGCCAGCAGCCCCCTGTGGGGGTCGAACACTGAAGCTTTCTTT
CASSPLWGSNTEAFF
>NA|NA|TRBJ1-5|TRBV7-2
TGTGCCAGCAGCTTTTCCACAGGTAGCAATAGCAATCAGCCCCAGCATTTT
CASSFSTGSNSNQPQHF
>few|TRBD1|TRBJ1-5|TRBV13
TGTGCCAGCAGCTCCGGGACAGGGGGCCTTCAGCCCCAGCATTTT
CASSSGTGGLQPQHF
>few|NA|TRBJ1-1|TRBV5-5
TGTGCCAGCAGCTTGTCCAGGCTAGTCACTGAAGCTTTCTTT
CASSLSRLVTEAFF
>few|TRBD1|TRBJ1-2|TRBV7-9
TGTGCCAGCAGCCACCAAGGGGACAGGGGAAATGGCTACACCTTC
CASSHQGDRGNGYTF
>NA|NA|TRBJ2-7|TRBV18
TGTGCCAGCTCACCGCCTATCGCCCGAAGCTACGAGCAGTACTTC
CASSPPIARSYEQYF
>NA|NA|TRBJ1-4|TRBV4-1
TGCGCCAGCAGCCAGGGGGAGGGAAGGTGGGGTAATGAAAAACTGTTTTTT
CASSQGEGRWGNEKLFF
>few|TRBD1|TRBJ1-2|TRBV19
TGTGCCAGTAGTATCGCACCGGGACAGGGTGTCTATGGCTACACCTTC
CASSIAPGQGVYGYTF
>NA|TRBD1|TRBJ1-2|TRBV25-1
TGTGCCAGCAGGAAGACAGGGAAGGTAGTTGGCTACACCTTC
CASRKTGKVVGYTF
>NA|TRBD2|TRBJ2-3|TRBV29-1
TGCAGCGTGACCCTCCTGACTAGCGGGGGCACAGATACGCAGTATTTT
CSVTLLTSGGTDTQYF
>NA|TRBD2|TRBJ2-3|TRBV7-4
TGTGCCAGCAGCCCGGGGACTAGCGGGGCCCGCACAGATACGCAGTATTTT
CASSPGTSGARTDTQYF
>few|TRBD1|TRBJ2-7|TRBV30
TGTGCCTGGAGTGTAACCGGGACAGGGGGCTACGAGCAGTACTTC
CAWSVTGTGGYEQYF
>few|NA|TRBJ2-1|TRBV29-1
TGCAGCGTTGCCGGCTACAATGAGCAGTTCTTC
CSVAGYNEQFF
>NA|TRBD2|TRBJ2-7|TRBV9
TGTGCCAGCAGCGTACGCCCAGCGGGGGAAAGCGAGCAGTACTTC
CASSVRPAGESEQYF
>few|NA|TRBJ1-1|TRBV29-1
TGCAGCGCCCGAGGTCCTGAAGCTTTCTTT
CSARGPEAFF
>NA|TRBD1|TRBJ1-2|TRBV7-9
TGTGCCAGCAGCTGGGGGACAGGGAATGGCTACACCTTC
CASSWGTGNGYTF
>few|TRBD1|TRBJ1-1|TRBV20-1
TGCAGTGCTAAGGGGACAGGGTTAGCTTTCTTT
CSAKGTGLAFF
>few|NA|TRBJ2-3|TRBV5-6
TGTGCCAGCAGCTCGGGACTTGGTGCAGATACGCAGTATTTT
CASSSGLGADTQYF
>NA|NA|TRBJ1-4|TRBV6-1
TGTGCCAGCAGTGAACACCCCAAGTACGCTGATGAAAAACTGTTTTTT
CASSEHPKYADEKLFF
>NA|NA|TRBJ2-7|TRBV5-6
TGTGCCAGCAGCTTACCAGGGACCTACGAGCAGTACTTC
CASSLPGTYEQYF
>NA|NA|TRBJ2-4|TRBV5-1
TGCGCCAGCAGCTCGATTGCCGTGCAGGGAAACATTCAGTACTTC
CASSSIAVQGNIQYF
>NA|NA|TRBJ1-5|TRBV27
TGTGCCAGCAGCCAACGGGGGACGGACAATCAGCCCCAGCATTTT
CASSQRGTDNQPQHF
>many|TRBD2|TRBJ2-1|TRBV14
TGTGCCAGCAGCCACCCGGGACTAGCCATTTACCCTCTCTTC
CASSHPGLAIYPLF
>NA|TRBD2|TRBJ2-1|TRBV19
TGTGCCAGTAGTATCTCGGGAGGGCCGGATGAGCAGTTCTTC
CASSISGGPDEQFF
>NA|TRBD2|TRBJ2-7|TRBV7-9
TGTGCCAGCAGCAGACTAGCGGGAGCCTACGAGCAGTACTTC
CASSRLAGAYEQYF
>few|TRBD1|TRBJ2-1|TRBV7-9
TGTGCCAGCAGCCTACTTAACAGGGGAGCCTACAATGAGCAGTTCTTC
CASSLLNRGAYNEQFF
>NA|NA|TRBJ2-5|TRBV18
TGTGCCAGCTCACCGCGCGGTCAAGAGACCCAGTACTTC
CASSPRGQETQYF
>few|NA|TRBJ1-5|TRBV14
TGTGCCAGCAGCCAAGGGGCAGGGCAAGGTCAGCCCCAGCATTTT
CASSQGAGQGQPQHF
>NA|TRBD1|TRBJ1-2|TRBV4-2
TGTGCCAGCAGCCAGCAGGGGGCCTATGGCTACACCTTC
CASSQQGAYGYTF
>few|TRBD2|TRBJ2-7|TRBV4-2
TGTGCCAGCAGCCAAGAGAGTGCCGCGGGAGGGTTAGACGAGCAGTACTTC
CASSQESAAGGLDEQYF
>many|TRBD2|TRBJ2-1|TRBV4-3
TGCGCCAGCAGCCAAGGGCAAGCGGGGGGGCGCTATGAGCAGTTCTTC
CASSQGQAGGRYEQFF